The 9 T cell receptor beta chains below all came from one sample that was sequenced in a study of T cell responses to AZD1222 COVID-19 vaccine. Clones were sequenced by immunoSEQ multiplex PCR, and TCRdb holds only the in-frame ones, with some missing. The sample records about 100,000 clones, 88% being singletons. Sequences were derived from peripheral blood, sampled on day 0 of AZD1222 vaccination. The receptors stem from an adult in good health.

The chain joins TRBV2 to TRBJ1-3; D uncertain. The CDR3 sequence is 14 residues long. Germline loops: CDR1 SNHLY, CDR2 FYNNEI. With 5 bases removed from V and 0 bases from J, the gap between germline ends came to 8 bases. CDR3 residues: CASSSLGSGNTIYF. CDR3 nucleotides: TGTGCCAGCAGTTCACTTGGCTCTGGAAACACCATATATTTT.

The CDR3 here is CASSFWDWFEGGGKPQHF. The CDR3 nucleotides read TGTGCCAGCAGTTTTTGGGACTGGTTTGAGGGGGGAGGGAAGCCCCAGCATTTT. The chain carries TRBV27 and TRBJ1-5; a possible D gene is TRBD1 (6 bases). The length of the CDR3 is 18 residues. The germline V gene encodes CDR1 MNHEY and CDR2 SMNVEV (reference sequence). Trimming removed 3 bases at V and 8 bases at J, with 26 bases between.

The chain carries TRBV7-2 and TRBJ2-3; 7 nucleotides agree with TRBD1. The V gene end was trimmed by 6 bases and the J gene end by 2 bases; junction bases not matched to a gene: 11. The germline V gene has CDR1 SGHTA and CDR2 FQGNSA. CDR3 size: 16 residues. The chain's CDR3 is CASSLGSGQLTDTQYF. The CDR3 DNA is TGTGCCAGCAGTCTAGGGTCGGGACAGCTCACAGATACGCAGTATTTT.

The genes are TRBV30 and TRBJ2-1; tentative D call: TRBD2 (6 bases). The ends were cut back, 8 bases at V and 6 bases at J, with 29 bases in the middle. CDR1 and CDR2 from the germline V gene are GTSNPN and SVGIG (reference sequence). The CDR3 is 17 residues long. The CDR3 nucleotides are TGTGCCGTACCCTCTTTGGCGGGGACCCATCCTTCCAATGAGCAGTTCTTC. Encoded protein: CAVPSLAGTHPSNEQFF.

V is TRBV4-2 and J is TRBJ2-5; D not resolved. The CDR3 sequence is 14 residues long. Looked up from germline, CDR1 is LGHNA and CDR2 is YNFKEQ. Trimming pared 0 bases from V and 2 bases from J, leaving 7 bases between. The CDR3 nucleotides read TGTGCCAGCAGCCAAGACAGGTTTCAAGAGACCCAGTACTTC. Residues: CASSQDRFQETQYF.

The genes are TRBV28 and TRBJ2-2, with a tentative D call TRBD1 (5 bases). CDR1 MDHEN and CDR2 SYDVKM come from the germline V gene. This CDR3 has 13 amino acids. Trimming shortened V by 3 bases and J by 5 bases, and 7 bases separated the two germline ends. This CDR3 reads CASSLGQTGELFF. In DNA form, the CDR3 reads TGTGCCAGCAGTTTGGGGCAGACCGGGGAGCTGTTTTTT.

The chain carries TRBV12-5 and TRBJ2-1; D possibly uses TRBD1 or TRBD2 (5 bases each). Germline V CDR1 and CDR2: LGHNT, FRNRAP. This CDR3 region has 16 residues. Trimming took 3 bases from V and 1 from J, leaving 13 bases between them. In DNA form, the CDR3 reads TGTGCTAGTGGTTTCCTAGCAGGGCCGTCCTACAATGAGCAGTTCTTC. The encoded protein is CASGFLAGPSYNEQFF.

The chain uses TRBV7-8 and TRBJ1-5; TRBD1 aligns across 7 bases. Germline CDR1 SGHVS, CDR2 FQNEAQ. This CDR3 has 12 residues. V was pared by 8 bases and J by 13 bases, with 11 bases of the junction left unmatched. CDR3 residues: CASRPFGGQQHF. DNA for the CDR3: TGTGCCAGCCGCCCCTTTGGGGGACAGCAGCATTTT.

The chain combines TRBV2 with TRBJ2-1; a weak D match, TRBD1 (6 bases). The ends were cut back, 3 bases at V and 4 bases at J, with 16 bases in the middle. CDR1 and CDR2 from the germline V gene are SNHLY and FYNNEI. The CDR3 runs 16 residues. CDR3 loop: CASSERWGRPYNEQFF. The DNA of the CDR3 is TGTGCCAGCAGTGAGCGATGGGGGCGGCCTTACAATGAGCAGTTCTTC. The full variable domain, completed using reference TRBV2 and TRBJ2-1, is EPEVTQTPSHQVTQMGQEVILRCVPISNHLYFYWYRQILGQKVEFLVSFYNNEISEKSEIFDDQFSVERPDGSNFTLKIRSTKLEDSAMYFCASSERWGRPYNEQFFGPGTRLTVL.